This TCR beta chain originates from a study of vaccination effects on CD4 cells after COVID-19. Study-level background: Each participant was given two doses of one vaccine (BNT162b2 or mRNA-1273).

V was shortened by 7 bases and J by 7 bases, with 16 bases between the two germline ends. The CDR3 has 13 residues. The germline V gene has CDR1 MNHEY and CDR2 SVGAGI. This clone was counted between two and nine times. The antigen remains undetermined. Sequencing was performed with immunoSEQ multiplex PCR; in TCRdb, only in-frame clones are kept and a portion is missing. The top ten clones hold 25% to 30% of a sample with fewer than 35,000 clones, approximately 78% of them seen once. Antigen-specific CD4+ T cells were expanded (with viral peptide pools) by the ViraFEST assay ahead of sequencing. Cultured cells yielded isolated CD4+ T cells after 10 days. Infection dated between March and December 2020, before the Alpha, Beta and Delta variants reached the United States. Supplemented with about 10 IU/ml IL-2 and roughly 10 ug/ml peptides, fewer than 2.5 million PBMC per well were kept in culture. Half the medium was swapped for IL-2 medium on days 3 and 7.

Sample: CD4+ T cells from PBMCs cultured with a peptide pool, taken before COVID-19 vaccination. The sequence was collected from a human donor who had a prior SARS-CoV-2 infection. This chain connects TRBV6-5 to TRBJ1-2; D unclear. The DNA for the CDR3 is TGTGCCAGCACCCTACTGAACGGAGGTGGCTACACCTTC. Amino acids: CASTLLNGGGYTF.